Presented here are 5 T cell receptor beta chains from one specimen sequenced in a study of T cell responses to AZD1222 COVID-19 vaccine. The protocol was immunoSEQ multiplex PCR, while the TCRdb copy is restricted to in-frame clones and leaves out a portion. The sample contains 150,000 to 200,000 clones, around 89% of which appear only once. The sample in question was peripheral blood, obtained on day 0 of AZD1222 vaccination. Receptor source: an adult in good health.

This clone was counted a single time. The chain couples TRBV15 to TRBJ1-3, with D hard to call. Trimming cost V 5 bases and J 1 base, with 6 bases left between them. The germline V gene has CDR1 LNHNV and CDR2 YYDKDF (reference sequence). There are 13 residues in the CDR3. CDR3 sequence: CATSRDSGNTIYF. The CDR3 region has the DNA TGTGCCACCAGCCGGGATTCTGGAAACACCATATATTTT. Combining the CDR3 with reference TRBV15 and TRBJ1-3 gives the whole variable domain DAMVIQNPRYQVTQFGKPVTLSCSQTLNHNVMYWYQQKSSQAPKLLFHYYDKDFNNEADTPDNFQSRRPNTSFCFLDIRSPGLGDTAMYLCATSRDSGNTIYFGEGSWLTVV.

This rearrangement joins TRBV19 to TRBJ2-2; perhaps D is TRBD1 or TRBD2 (5 bases each). The CDR3 extends over 15 amino acids. CDR1 and CDR2 from the germline V gene are LNHDA and SQIVND (reference sequence). Trimming stripped 8 bases from V and 1 base from J, with 14 bases between. CDR3 in amino acids: CASQKGTLNTGELFF. The CDR3, as DNA: TGTGCCAGTCAAAAGGGGACCTTGAACACCGGGGAGCTGTTTTTT. Based on the CDR3 plus reference TRBV19 and TRBJ2-2, the full variable domain is DGGITQSPKYLFRKEGQNVTLSCEQNLNHDAMYWYRQDPGQGLRLIYYSQIVNDFQKGDIAEGYSVSREKKESFPLTVTSAQKNPTAFYLCASQKGTLNTGELFFGEGSRLTVL.

The rearrangement joins TRBV5-1 to TRBJ2-1; D is perhaps TRBD2 (6 bases). Germline V gene data show CDR1 as SGHRS and CDR2 as YFSETQ. The CDR3 consists of 16 residues. The V end was cut by 0 bases, the J end by 2 bases, with 12 bases between. Here the CDR3 reads CASSLDRDSTYNEQFF. As DNA, the CDR3 is TGCGCCAGCAGCTTGGACCGGGACTCCACCTACAATGAGCAGTTCTTC.

This clone was seen a few times. For the CDR3, the DNA is TGTGCCAGCAGTCAACTATCCACCTATGGCTACACCTTC. Translation gives CASSQLSTYGYTF. The gene calls are TRBV6-1 and TRBJ1-2, with no clear D. CDR1 and CDR2 from the germline V gene are MNHNS and SASEGT. The CDR3 length is 13 residues. V lost 5 bases to trimming and J lost 4 bases, with 11 bases between them.

The chain is built from TRBV19 and TRBJ1-6, with D hard to call. Trimming took 4 bases from V and 6 from J, leaving 10 bases between them. Germline loops: CDR1 LNHDA, CDR2 SQIVND (reference sequence). This CDR3 is 14 amino acids long. As DNA, the CDR3 is TGTGCCAGTAGTAAAGGCGTAGGTAATTCACCCCTCCACTTT. Translated: CASSKGVGNSPLHF.